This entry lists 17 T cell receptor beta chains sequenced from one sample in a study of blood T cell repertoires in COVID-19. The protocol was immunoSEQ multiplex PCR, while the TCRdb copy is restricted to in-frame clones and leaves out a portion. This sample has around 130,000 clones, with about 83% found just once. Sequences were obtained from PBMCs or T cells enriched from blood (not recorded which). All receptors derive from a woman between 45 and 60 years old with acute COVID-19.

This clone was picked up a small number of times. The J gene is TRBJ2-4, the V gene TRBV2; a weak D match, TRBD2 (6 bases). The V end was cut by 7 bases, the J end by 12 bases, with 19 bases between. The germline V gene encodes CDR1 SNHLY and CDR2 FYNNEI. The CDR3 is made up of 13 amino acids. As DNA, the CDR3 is TGTGCCAGCACTACGACCTTCAAGGAGGGTCAGTACTTC. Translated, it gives CASTTTFKEGQYF. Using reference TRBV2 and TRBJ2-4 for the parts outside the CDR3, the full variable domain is EPEVTQTPSHQVTQMGQEVILRCVPISNHLYFYWYRQILGQKVEFLVSFYNNEISEKSEIFDDQFSVERPDGSNFTLKIRSTKLEDSAMYFCASTTTFKEGQYFGAGTRLSVL.

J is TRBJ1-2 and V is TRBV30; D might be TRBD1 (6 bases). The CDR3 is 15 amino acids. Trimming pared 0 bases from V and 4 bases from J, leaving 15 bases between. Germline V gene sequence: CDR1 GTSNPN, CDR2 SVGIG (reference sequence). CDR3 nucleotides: TGTGCCTGGAGTGTATTGACAGGAGAAAGCTATGGCTACACCTTC. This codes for CAWSVLTGESYGYTF.

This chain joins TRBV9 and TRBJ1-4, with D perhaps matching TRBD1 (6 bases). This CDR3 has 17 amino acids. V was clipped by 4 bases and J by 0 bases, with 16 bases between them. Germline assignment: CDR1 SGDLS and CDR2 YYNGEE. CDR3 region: CASSPGGGAATNEKLFF. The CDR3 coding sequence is TGTGCCAGCAGCCCCGGCGGGGGCGCAGCAACTAATGAAAAACTGTTTTTT.

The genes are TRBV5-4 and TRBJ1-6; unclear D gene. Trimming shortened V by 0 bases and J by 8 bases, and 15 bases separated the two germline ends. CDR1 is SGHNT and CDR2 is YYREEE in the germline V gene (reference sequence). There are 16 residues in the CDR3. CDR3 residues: CASSLAWRGLDSPLHF. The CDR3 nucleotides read TGTGCCAGCAGCTTGGCCTGGAGAGGGTTGGATTCACCCCTCCACTTT.

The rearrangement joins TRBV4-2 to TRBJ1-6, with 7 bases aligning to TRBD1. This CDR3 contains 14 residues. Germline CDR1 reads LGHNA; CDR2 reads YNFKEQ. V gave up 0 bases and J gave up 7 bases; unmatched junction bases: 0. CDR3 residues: CASSQDRGNSPLHF. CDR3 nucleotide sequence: TGTGCCAGCAGCCAAGACAGGGGGAATTCACCCCTCCACTTT.

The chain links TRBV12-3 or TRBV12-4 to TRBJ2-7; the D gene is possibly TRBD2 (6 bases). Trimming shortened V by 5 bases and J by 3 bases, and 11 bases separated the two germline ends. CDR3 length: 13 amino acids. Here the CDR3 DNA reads TGTGCCAGCAGTACGGGGGACCACTACGAGCAGTACTTC. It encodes CASSTGDHYEQYF.

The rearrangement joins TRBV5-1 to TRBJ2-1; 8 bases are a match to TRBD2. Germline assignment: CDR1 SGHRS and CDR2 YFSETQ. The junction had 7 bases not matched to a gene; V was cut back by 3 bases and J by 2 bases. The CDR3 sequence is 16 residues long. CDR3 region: CASSSLTSGTYNEQFF. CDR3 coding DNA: TGCGCCAGCAGCTCCCTCACTAGCGGAACCTACAATGAGCAGTTCTTC.

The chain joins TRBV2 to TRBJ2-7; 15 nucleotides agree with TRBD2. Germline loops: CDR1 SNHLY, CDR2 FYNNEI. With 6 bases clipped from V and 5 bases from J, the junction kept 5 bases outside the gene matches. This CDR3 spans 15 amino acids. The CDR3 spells CASRLGLAGGNEQYF. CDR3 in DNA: TGTGCCAGCAGACTAGGACTAGCGGGAGGGAACGAGCAGTACTTC.

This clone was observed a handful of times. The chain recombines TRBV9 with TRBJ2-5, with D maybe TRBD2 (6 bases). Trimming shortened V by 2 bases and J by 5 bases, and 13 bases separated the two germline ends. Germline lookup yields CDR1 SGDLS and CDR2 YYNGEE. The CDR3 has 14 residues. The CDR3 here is CASSVSPEGETQYF. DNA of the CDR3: TGTGCCAGCAGCGTGTCACCGGAGGGGGAGACCCAGTACTTC.

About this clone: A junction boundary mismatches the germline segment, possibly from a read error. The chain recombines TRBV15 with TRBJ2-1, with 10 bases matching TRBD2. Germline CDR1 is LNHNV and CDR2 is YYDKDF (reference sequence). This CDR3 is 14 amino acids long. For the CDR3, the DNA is TGTGCCACCAGCAGAGGTCTAGCGGGAGAGCGGTTGCTCTTC. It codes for CATSRGLAGERLLF.

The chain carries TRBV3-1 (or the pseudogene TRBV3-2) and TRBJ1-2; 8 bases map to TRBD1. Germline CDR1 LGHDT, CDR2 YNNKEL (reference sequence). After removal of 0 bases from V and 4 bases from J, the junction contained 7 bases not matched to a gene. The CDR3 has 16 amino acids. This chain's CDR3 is CASSQERDRTLYGYTF. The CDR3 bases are TGTGCCAGCAGCCAAGAGCGGGACAGGACCCTCTATGGCTACACCTTC.

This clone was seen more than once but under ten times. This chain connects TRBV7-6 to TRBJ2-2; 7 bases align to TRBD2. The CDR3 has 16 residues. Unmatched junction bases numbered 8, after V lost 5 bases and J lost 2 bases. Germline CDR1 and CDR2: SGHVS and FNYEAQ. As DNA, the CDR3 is TGTGCCAGCAGCCCGGGGGGTAGCGGAAACACCGGGGAGCTGTTTTTT. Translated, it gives CASSPGGSGNTGELFF.

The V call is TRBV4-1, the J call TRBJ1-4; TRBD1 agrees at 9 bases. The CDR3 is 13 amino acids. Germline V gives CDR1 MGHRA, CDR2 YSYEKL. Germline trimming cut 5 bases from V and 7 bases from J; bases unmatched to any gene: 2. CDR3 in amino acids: CASSDRGSEKLFF. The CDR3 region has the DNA TGCGCCAGCAGCGACAGGGGGAGTGAAAAACTGTTTTTT.

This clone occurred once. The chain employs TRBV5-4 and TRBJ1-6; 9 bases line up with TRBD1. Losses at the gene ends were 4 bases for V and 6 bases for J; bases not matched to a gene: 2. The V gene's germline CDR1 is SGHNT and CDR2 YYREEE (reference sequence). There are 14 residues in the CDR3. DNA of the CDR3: TGTGCCAGCAGCGTGGGACAGGGTAATTCACCCCTCCACTTT. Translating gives CASSVGQGNSPLHF.

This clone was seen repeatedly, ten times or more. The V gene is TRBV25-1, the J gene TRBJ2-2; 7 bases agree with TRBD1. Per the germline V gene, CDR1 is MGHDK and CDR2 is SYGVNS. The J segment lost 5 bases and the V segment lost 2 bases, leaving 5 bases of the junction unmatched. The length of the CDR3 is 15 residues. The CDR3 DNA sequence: TGTGCCAGCAGTGAAACCGACAGGGATACCGGGGAGCTGTTTTTT. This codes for CASSETDRDTGELFF.

The CDR3 region has the DNA TGCAGCGCCCGAAAGGGAGGTGGGAAGGGGGAGACCCAGTACTTC. Protein product: CSARKGGGKGETQYF. V gene TRBV29-1 combines with J gene TRBJ2-5; the D gene is possibly TRBD2 (6 bases). The ends were cut back, 7 bases at V and 5 bases at J, with 23 bases in the middle. The CDR3 has 15 residues. Germline V gene sequence: CDR1 SQVTM, CDR2 ANQGSEA.

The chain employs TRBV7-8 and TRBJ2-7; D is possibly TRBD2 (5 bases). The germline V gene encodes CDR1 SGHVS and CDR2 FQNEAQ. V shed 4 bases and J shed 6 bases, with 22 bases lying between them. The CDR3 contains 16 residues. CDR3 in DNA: TGTGCCAGCAGCTCTCAAGGCCTAGCAGCGTCATCCGAGCAGTACTTC. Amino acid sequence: CASSSQGLAASSEQYF.